The source of this T cell receptor (beta chain) is a study of blood T cell repertoires in COVID-19. Study information: The United States, Italy and Spain were the sources of the acute and convalescent COVID-19 samples. T cells, B-cell-depleted T cells, or PBMCs supplied cDNA or gDNA.

CDR1 is LNHDA, CDR2 SQIVND, per germline (reference sequence). Trimming removed 6 bases from V and 5 bases from J; junction bases left unmatched: 5. CDR3 length: 15 residues. Original data processing: Reference gene primer amplification in the assay estimated nucleated cell counts. Repertoires were generated with immunoSEQ multiplex PCR, while TCRdb's copy carries only in-frame clones and drops some. V and J calls and clone size are copied from that table; D and trimming were computed from the DNA. This sample yields tens of thousands of clones, of which roughly 89% are seen a single time; 1.3% belongs to the top ten.

The gene calls are TRBV19 and TRBJ2-2; TRBD1 matches at 11 bases. Sample: peripheral blood. This receptor was obtained from an elderly woman with acute or convalescent COVID-19. Here the CDR3 DNA reads TGTGCCAGTAGGAGCGGACAGGGGGCGACCGGGGAGCTGTTTTTT. It specifies CASRSGQGATGELFF.